This TCR beta chain stems from a study of blood T cell repertoires in COVID-19. This CDR3 comprises 15 residues. V was trimmed by 4 bases and J by 8 bases, leaving 18 bases between them. Germline V gene sequence: CDR1 MDHEN, CDR2 SYDVKM. The table came from immunoSEQ multiplex PCR; TCRdb's copy has only in-frame clones and leaves some out. The profile shows approximately 250,000 clones, 80% to 90% of them singletons. Shortly before study entry, within 2 weeks, exposed participants had met a COVID-19 case. V usage is TRBV28 and J usage is TRBJ2-1; a possible D gene is TRBD2 (6 bases). Sequenced: PBMCs or T cells enriched from blood (not recorded which). The TCR sequence derives from a woman aged 40 to 49 who had been exposed to COVID-19. CDR3 sequence reads: CASSSPGTASDEQFF. In nucleotides, the CDR3 is TGTGCCAGCAGTTCCCCCGGTACGGCTAGCGATGAGCAGTTCTTC.